The entry that follows covers one T cell receptor beta chain sequence. Its antigen remains unidentified. This sample was included in a study of blood T cells in healthy people across ages. Study findings and constraints: Underestimates were what the diversity estimates from one million T cells were considered to be.

This CDR3 contains 13 residues. V lost 1 base and J lost 11, with 14 bases in between. CDR1 and CDR2 (germline): MNHEY, SVGAGI. Sample-barcoded 5' priming and a J-beta primer mix drove a second PCR of 7 to 11 cycles. All samples yielded 3 million or more CDR3-containing paired-end reads. From the 5' RACE reads, TCRdb called clonotypes with MiXCR, one entry per CDR3 protein. The table lists 650,000 to 800,000 distinct CDR3 sequences, roughly 44% of them singletons. Sequenced material: blood. V and J are TRBV6-5 and TRBJ2-5; D is possibly TRBD2 (7 bases). The TCR originated in a man aged 60-69 years in good health. The CDR3 DNA is TGTGCCAGCAGTTACTACTTAGGGGGGGAGCAGTACTTC. Translating it yields CASSYYLGGEQYF.